The 20 T cell receptor beta chains presented below share a single source sample, sequenced in a study of blood T cell repertoires in COVID-19. Sequenced by immunoSEQ multiplex PCR; TCRdb stores in-frame clones only, minus some. The sample shows around 150,000 clones, roughly 80% of them seen only once. Sequencing was performed on PBMCs or T cells enriched from blood (not recorded which). The receptors were gathered from a man aged 45 to 65 who had recovered from COVID-19.

The V call is TRBV21-1, the J call TRBJ2-5; the table names TRBD1, a call not compared with the DNA. TRBV21-1 is a known pseudogene. This CDR3 has 15 residues. The CDR3 coding sequence is TGTGCCAGCAGCATAACAGGGGTAATGTTAGAGACCCAGTACTTC. Its protein product is CASSITGVMLETQYF.

The V gene is TRBV9, the J gene TRBJ1-6; the match to TRBD1 covers 10 bases. This CDR3 has 15 residues. J gave up 7 bases and V 2 bases, and 3 bases lay outside the gene matches. The germline V gene encodes CDR1 SGDLS and CDR2 YYNGEE. In nucleotides, the CDR3 is TGTGCCAGCAGCGTCGGGACAGGGGCCAATTCACCCCTCCACTTT. It yields the protein CASSVGTGANSPLHF.

The rearrangement joins TRBV6-5 to TRBJ1-6; D is unclear. This CDR3 has 16 residues. V was cut by 4 bases and J by 6 bases, with 16 bases left in between. CDR1 is MNHEY, CDR2 SVGAGI, per germline. CDR3 DNA sequence: TGTGCCAGCAGTTTACTTCGGGTTTTGAGTAATTCACCCCTCCACTTT. It specifies CASSLLRVLSNSPLHF.

J is TRBJ1-2 and V is TRBV2; no definite D call. Trimming removed 3 bases from V and 8 bases from J, with 19 bases in between. From germline, CDR1 is SNHLY and CDR2 FYNNEI. The CDR3 sequence is 15 residues long. CDR3 loop: CASSETAGSTGGYTF. CDR3 nucleotide sequence: TGTGCCAGCAGTGAGACGGCAGGCTCAACGGGGGGCTACACCTTC.

This clone was counted a few times. The CDR3 region has the DNA TGTGCCAGTAGTGGGACAGGGGGTAATCAGCCCCAGCATTTT. It yields the protein CASSGTGGNQPQHF. The V call is TRBV19, the J call TRBJ1-5; 11 nucleotides line up with TRBD1. Germline V CDR1 and CDR2: LNHDA, SQIVND (reference sequence). Trimming cost V 5 bases and J 4 bases; bases outside gene matches: 1. This CDR3 has 14 amino acids.

This clone is a singleton in its sample. V and J are TRBV29-1 and TRBJ2-1; 8 bases align to TRBD1. Germline values: CDR1 SQVTM, CDR2 ANQGSEA. V lost 2 bases and J lost 5; bases outside the gene matches: 11. The CDR3 consists of 16 residues. The CDR3 spells CSVESPRQGSHNEQFF. As DNA, the CDR3 is TGCAGCGTTGAATCCCCGAGACAGGGGTCCCACAATGAGCAGTTCTTC.

This clone has ten or more counts. This chain joins TRBV28 and TRBJ1-2; D call uncertain. Germline V gene data show CDR1 as MDHEN and CDR2 as SYDVKM. This CDR3 region has 13 residues. Trimming removed 7 bases from V and 4 bases from J, with 13 bases in between. In DNA form, the CDR3 reads TGTGCCAGCACTTACCGGGGAATCTATGGCTACACCTTC. Its translation is CASTYRGIYGYTF.

The V and J genes are TRBV5-1 and TRBJ2-7; tentative D call: TRBD2 (6 bases). CDR1 SGHRS and CDR2 YFSETQ come from the germline V gene. The CDR3 length is 13 residues. The V end lost 4 bases, the J end lost 3 bases, and 11 bases lay between the germline ends. DNA of the CDR3: TGCGCCAGCAGCCTGCCGGGAGTCTACGAGCAGTACTTC. The encoded protein is CASSLPGVYEQYF.

The V call is TRBV7-9, the J call TRBJ2-7; 7 bases match TRBD2. There are 15 residues in the CDR3. The V and J ends lost 5 bases and 3 bases, in that order; junction bases with no gene match: 10. CDR1 and CDR2 from the germline V gene are SEHNR and FQNEAQ (reference sequence). The CDR3 DNA reads as TGTGCCAGCAGCGCGAGGCGCGGGGGTATCTACGAGCAGTACTTC. Its translation is CASSARRGGIYEQYF.

The chain carries TRBV6-5 and TRBJ1-1; 10 nucleotides match TRBD1. V shed 6 bases and J 4 bases; nucleotides not matched to a gene: 8. This CDR3 has 15 residues. Germline CDR1 reads MNHEY; CDR2 reads SVGAGI. The CDR3 sequence: CASRDGDRGATEAFF. CDR3 DNA sequence: TGTGCCAGCAGGGACGGGGACAGGGGAGCCACTGAAGCTTTCTTT.

The V call is TRBV12-3 or TRBV12-4, the J call TRBJ2-7; D gene unclear. The length of the CDR3 is 13 residues. V gave up 2 bases and J gave up 2 bases, with 7 bases separating them. The CDR3 DNA sequence: TGTGCCAGCAGTTTACAGGAAACCTACGAGCAGTACTTC. Protein: CASSLQETYEQYF.

The V and J genes are TRBV5-1 and TRBJ1-1; TRBD1 agrees at 7 bases. Germline CDR1 and CDR2: SGHRS and YFSETQ. CDR3 length equals 15 residues. J lost 3 bases, V lost 2 bases, and 7 bases had no gene match. The CDR3 loop reads CASSFAQGTHTEAFF. The CDR3 coding sequence is TGCGCCAGCAGCTTCGCACAGGGGACCCACACTGAAGCTTTCTTT.

This clone was picked up one time. The chain joins TRBV7-8 to TRBJ1-4; 7 positions agree with TRBD1. CDR3 size: 15 residues. V lost 2 bases, J lost 2 bases, and 2 bases stayed unmatched. CDR1 is SGHVS, CDR2 FQNEAQ, per germline. CDR3 amino acids: CASSLRQGTNEKLFF. In nucleotides, the CDR3 is TGTGCCAGCAGCTTACGACAGGGCACTAATGAAAAACTGTTTTTT.

The V gene is TRBV12-3 or TRBV12-4, the J gene TRBJ1-2; D is perhaps TRBD1 (5 bases). The CDR3 runs 13 residues. V was pared by 6 bases and J by 5 bases, with 13 bases between. CDR3 sequence (DNA): TGTGCCAGCAGATCGACAGCCCATTATGGCTACACCTTC. Its translation is CASRSTAHYGYTF.

The genes are TRBV5-1 and TRBJ1-1; no clear D. Trimming cost V 4 bases and J 0 bases, with 10 bases left between them. CDR3 length: 14 residues. CDR1 is SGHRS, CDR2 YFSETQ, per germline. CDR3 DNA: TGCGCCAGCAGCCTGGATACAGTGAACACTGAAGCTTTCTTT. Amino acids: CASSLDTVNTEAFF.

J is TRBJ1-2 and V is TRBV6-5; a possible D gene is TRBD1 (5 bases). Looked up from germline, CDR1 is MNHEY and CDR2 is SVGAGI. The CDR3 extends over 12 amino acids. The V end was cut by 5 bases, the J end by 7 bases, with 11 bases between. The CDR3: CASSPKGRGYTF. The CDR3, as DNA: TGTGCCAGCAGTCCGAAGGGGCGTGGCTACACCTTC.

The J gene is TRBJ2-7, the V gene TRBV5-8; no firm D call. Between the trimmed V and J ends, which lost 4 bases and 3 bases, there was a span of 20 bases. Germline V gene lookup returns CDR1 SGHTS and CDR2 YDEGEE. The CDR3 is 16 residues long. CDR3 protein: CASSPPGTDPGYEQYF. CDR3 sequence (DNA): TGTGCCAGCAGCCCTCCCGGTACCGATCCCGGCTACGAGCAGTACTTC.

This chain joins TRBV13 and TRBJ1-3; 8 bases line up with TRBD1. CDR3 size: 15 residues. The ends lost 2 bases at V and 7 bases at J; junction bases unmatched: 7. Looked up from germline, CDR1 is PRHDT and CDR2 is FYEKMQ (reference sequence). CDR3 DNA sequence: TGTGCCAGCAGCTTAAGAGGACAGGGTGTTAACACCATATATTTT. Its protein product is CASSLRGQGVNTIYF.

This chain connects TRBV7-6 to TRBJ2-5; 12 bases map to TRBD2. The CDR3 runs to 15 residues. J lost 4 bases, V lost 5 bases, and 5 bases had no gene match. Germline lookup yields CDR1 SGHVS and CDR2 FNYEAQ. The CDR3, as DNA: TGTGCCAGCAGCCCCCTAGCGGGGGGGTTAGAGACCCAGTACTTC. Residues: CASSPLAGGLETQYF.

This sequence joins TRBV9 and TRBJ2-1; D ambiguous. CDR1 is SGDLS, CDR2 YYNGEE, per germline. V was trimmed by 0 bases and J by 3 bases, leaving 4 bases between them. This CDR3 spans 13 amino acids. DNA for the CDR3: TGTGCCAGCAGCGTAGGCGACTACAATGAGCAGTTCTTC. Translation: CASSVGDYNEQFF.